Sequencing of this T cell receptor (beta chain) was carried out in a study of blood T cell repertoires in COVID-19. Assay used: immunoSEQ multiplex PCR; TCRdb lists only in-frame clones, some missing. The sample lists roughly 70,000 clones, about 73% seen once, with roughly a fifth in the top ten. CDR3 size: 15 residues. CDR1 is SGHVS, CDR2 FQNEAQ, per germline. Trimming removed 4 bases from V and 4 bases from J, with 17 bases in between. The chain employs TRBV7-8 and TRBJ2-7; TRBD2 is a possible D gene (6 bases). The sequencing input was peripheral blood. This receptor was identified in a man between 60 and 75 years old with acute or convalescent COVID-19. CDR3 DNA: TGTGCCAGCAGCTCCCGACTAGATACAGCGTACGAGCAGTACTTC. Its translation: CASSSRLDTAYEQYF.